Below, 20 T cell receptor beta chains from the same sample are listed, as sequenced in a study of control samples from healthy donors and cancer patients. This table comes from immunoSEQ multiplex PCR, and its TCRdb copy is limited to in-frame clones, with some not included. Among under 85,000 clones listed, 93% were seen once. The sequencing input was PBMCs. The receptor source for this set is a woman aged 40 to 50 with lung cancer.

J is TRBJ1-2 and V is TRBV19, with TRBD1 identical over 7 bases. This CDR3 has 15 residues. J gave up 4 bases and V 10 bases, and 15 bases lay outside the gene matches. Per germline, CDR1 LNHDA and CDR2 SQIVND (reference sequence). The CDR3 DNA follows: TGTGCCACTCATCAACGGGACAGAAGAACCTATGGCTACACCTTC. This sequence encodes CATHQRDRRTYGYTF.

The CDR3 reads CASSLGGWGETQYF. For the CDR3, the DNA is TGTGCCAGCAGCTTAGGTGGATGGGGAGAGACCCAGTACTTC. V and J are TRBV11-3 and TRBJ2-5; D remains unclear. Deletions cut 1 base from V and 4 bases from J, with 10 bases between. The CDR3 consists of 14 residues. Germline assignment: CDR1 SGHNT and CDR2 YENEEA.

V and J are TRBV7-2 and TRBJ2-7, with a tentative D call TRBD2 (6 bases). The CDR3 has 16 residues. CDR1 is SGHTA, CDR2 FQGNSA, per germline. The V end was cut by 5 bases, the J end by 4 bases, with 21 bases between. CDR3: CASSNDGGVVSYEQYF. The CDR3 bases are TGTGCCAGCAGCAACGACGGCGGGGTAGTGTCATACGAGCAGTACTTC. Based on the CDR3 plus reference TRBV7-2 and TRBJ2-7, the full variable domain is GAGVSQSPSNKVTEKGKDVELRCDPISGHTALYWYRQSLGQGLEFLIYFQGNSAPDKSGLPSDRFSAERTGGSVSTLTIQRTQQEDSAVYLCASSNDGGVVSYEQYFGPGTRLTVT.

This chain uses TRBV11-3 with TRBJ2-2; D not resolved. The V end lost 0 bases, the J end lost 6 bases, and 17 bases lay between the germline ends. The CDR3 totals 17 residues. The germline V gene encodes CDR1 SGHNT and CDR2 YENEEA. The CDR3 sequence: CASSLERADLRAGELFF. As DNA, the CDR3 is TGTGCCAGCAGCTTAGAACGGGCAGATCTTAGGGCCGGGGAGCTGTTTTTT.

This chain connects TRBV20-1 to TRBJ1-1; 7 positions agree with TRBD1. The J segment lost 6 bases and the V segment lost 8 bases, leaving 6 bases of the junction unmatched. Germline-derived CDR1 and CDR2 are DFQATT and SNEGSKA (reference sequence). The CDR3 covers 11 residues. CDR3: CSHYRGSEAFF. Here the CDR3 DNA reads TGCAGTCACTACAGGGGATCTGAAGCTTTCTTT.

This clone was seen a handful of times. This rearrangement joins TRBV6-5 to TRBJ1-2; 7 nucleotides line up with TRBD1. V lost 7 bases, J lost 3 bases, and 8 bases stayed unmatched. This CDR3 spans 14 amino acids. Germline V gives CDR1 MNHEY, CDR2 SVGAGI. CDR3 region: CASNPGGDDYGYTF. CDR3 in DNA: TGTGCCAGCAATCCAGGGGGGGATGACTATGGCTACACCTTC.

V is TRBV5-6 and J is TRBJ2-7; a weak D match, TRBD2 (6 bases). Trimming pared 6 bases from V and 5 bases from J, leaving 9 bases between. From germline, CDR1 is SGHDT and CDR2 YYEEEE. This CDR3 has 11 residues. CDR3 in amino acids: CASTWGDEQYF. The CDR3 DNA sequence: TGTGCCAGCACTTGGGGGGACGAGCAGTACTTC.

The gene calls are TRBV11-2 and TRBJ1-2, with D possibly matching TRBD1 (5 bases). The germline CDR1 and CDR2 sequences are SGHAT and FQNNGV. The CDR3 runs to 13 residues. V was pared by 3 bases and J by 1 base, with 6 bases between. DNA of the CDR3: TGTGCCAGCAGCTTGGGGGGTAACTATGGCTACACCTTC. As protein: CASSLGGNYGYTF.

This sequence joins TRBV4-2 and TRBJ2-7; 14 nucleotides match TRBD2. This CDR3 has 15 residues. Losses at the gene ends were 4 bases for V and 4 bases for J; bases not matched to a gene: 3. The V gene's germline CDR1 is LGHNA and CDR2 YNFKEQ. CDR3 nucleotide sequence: TGTGCCAGCAGCCCAGGACTAGCGGGGGGTTACGAGCAGTACTTC. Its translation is CASSPGLAGGYEQYF.

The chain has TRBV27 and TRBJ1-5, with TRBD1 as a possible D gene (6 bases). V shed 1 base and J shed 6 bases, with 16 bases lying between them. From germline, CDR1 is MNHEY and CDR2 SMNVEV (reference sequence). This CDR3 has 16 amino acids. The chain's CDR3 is CASSLWRDIQGQPQHF. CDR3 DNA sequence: TGTGCCAGCAGTTTATGGAGGGACATTCAGGGTCAGCCCCAGCATTTT.

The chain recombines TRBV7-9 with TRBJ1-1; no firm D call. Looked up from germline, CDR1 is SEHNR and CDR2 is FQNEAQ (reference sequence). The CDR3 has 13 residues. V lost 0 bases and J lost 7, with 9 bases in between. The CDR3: CASSLAGRSEAFF. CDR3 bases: TGTGCCAGCAGCTTAGCGGGTAGGAGTGAAGCTTTCTTT.

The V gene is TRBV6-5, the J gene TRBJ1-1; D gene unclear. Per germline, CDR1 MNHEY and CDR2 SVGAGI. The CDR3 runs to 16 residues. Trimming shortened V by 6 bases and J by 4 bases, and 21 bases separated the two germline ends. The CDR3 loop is CASSYERDPGGTEAFF. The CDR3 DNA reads TGTGCCAGCAGCTACGAGCGCGATCCTGGCGGCACTGAAGCTTTCTTT.

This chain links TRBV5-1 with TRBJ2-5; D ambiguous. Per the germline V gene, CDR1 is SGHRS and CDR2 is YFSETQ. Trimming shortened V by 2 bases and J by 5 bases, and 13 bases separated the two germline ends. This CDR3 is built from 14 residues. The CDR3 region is CASSFGSPLETQYF. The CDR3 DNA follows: TGCGCCAGCAGCTTCGGCAGCCCCCTTGAGACCCAGTACTTC.

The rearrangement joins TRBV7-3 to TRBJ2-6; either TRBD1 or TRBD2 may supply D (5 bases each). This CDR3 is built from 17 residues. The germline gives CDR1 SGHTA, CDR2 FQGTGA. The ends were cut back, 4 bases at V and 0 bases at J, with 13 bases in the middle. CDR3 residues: CASSSGHGISGANVLTF. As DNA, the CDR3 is TGTGCCAGCAGCTCAGGACACGGGATCTCTGGGGCCAACGTCCTGACTTTC.

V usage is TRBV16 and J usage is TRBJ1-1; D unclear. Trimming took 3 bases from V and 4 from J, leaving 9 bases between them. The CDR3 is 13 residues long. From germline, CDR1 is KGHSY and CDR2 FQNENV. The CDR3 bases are TGTGCCAGCAGCCAGCCCGTTAGCACTGAAGCTTTCTTT. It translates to CASSQPVSTEAFF.

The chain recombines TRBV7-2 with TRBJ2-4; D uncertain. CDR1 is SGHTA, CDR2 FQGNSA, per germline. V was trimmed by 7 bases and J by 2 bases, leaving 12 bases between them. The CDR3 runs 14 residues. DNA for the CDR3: TGTGCCAGCAACTCCGTAAGGACCAAAAACATTCAGTACTTC. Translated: CASNSVRTKNIQYF.

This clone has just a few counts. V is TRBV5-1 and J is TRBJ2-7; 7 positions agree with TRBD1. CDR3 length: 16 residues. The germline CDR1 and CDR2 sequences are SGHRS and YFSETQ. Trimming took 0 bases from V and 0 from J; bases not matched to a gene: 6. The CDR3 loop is CASSLAQGLSSYEQYF. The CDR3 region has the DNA TGCGCCAGCAGCTTGGCACAGGGGCTTAGCTCCTACGAGCAGTACTTC.

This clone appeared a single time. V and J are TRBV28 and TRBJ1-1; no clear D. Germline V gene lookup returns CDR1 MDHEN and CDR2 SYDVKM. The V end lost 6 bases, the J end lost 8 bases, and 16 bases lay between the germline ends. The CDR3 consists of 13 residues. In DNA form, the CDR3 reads TGTGCCAGCAGGAGTCTCGGGCCGTTCGAAGCTTTCTTT. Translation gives CASRSLGPFEAFF.

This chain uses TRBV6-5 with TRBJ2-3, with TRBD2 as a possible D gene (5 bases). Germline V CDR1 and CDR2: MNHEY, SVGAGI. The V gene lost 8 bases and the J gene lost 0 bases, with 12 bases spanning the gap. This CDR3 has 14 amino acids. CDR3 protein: CASGYGGSTDTQYF. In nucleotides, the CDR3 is TGTGCCAGCGGCTATGGCGGGAGCACAGATACGCAGTATTTT.

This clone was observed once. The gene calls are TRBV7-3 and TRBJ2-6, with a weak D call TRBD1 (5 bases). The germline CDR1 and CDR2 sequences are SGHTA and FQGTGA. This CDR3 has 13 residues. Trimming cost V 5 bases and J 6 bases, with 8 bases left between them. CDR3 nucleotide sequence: TGTGCCAGCAGCCAGGGTTCGGCCAACGTCCTGACTTTC. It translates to CASSQGSANVLTF.